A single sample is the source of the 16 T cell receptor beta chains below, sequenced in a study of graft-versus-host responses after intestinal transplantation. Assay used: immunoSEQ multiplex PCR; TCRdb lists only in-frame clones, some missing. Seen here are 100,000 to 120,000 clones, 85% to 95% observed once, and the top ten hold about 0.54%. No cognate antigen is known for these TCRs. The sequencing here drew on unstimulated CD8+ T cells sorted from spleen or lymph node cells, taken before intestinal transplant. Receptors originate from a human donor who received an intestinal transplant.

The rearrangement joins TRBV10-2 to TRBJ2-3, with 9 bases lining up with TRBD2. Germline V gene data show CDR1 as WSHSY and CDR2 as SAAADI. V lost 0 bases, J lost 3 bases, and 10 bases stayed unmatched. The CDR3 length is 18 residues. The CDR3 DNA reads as TGCGCCAGCAGTGAGTCCTACTGGCGGGAGGGCCTAACAGATACGCAGTATTTT. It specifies CASSESYWREGLTDTQYF.

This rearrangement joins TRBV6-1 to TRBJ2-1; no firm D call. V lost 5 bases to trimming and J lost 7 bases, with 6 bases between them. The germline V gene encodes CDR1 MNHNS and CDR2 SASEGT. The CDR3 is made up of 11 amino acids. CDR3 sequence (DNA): TGTGCCAGCAGTTTGGGTAATGAGCAGTTCTTC. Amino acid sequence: CASSLGNEQFF.

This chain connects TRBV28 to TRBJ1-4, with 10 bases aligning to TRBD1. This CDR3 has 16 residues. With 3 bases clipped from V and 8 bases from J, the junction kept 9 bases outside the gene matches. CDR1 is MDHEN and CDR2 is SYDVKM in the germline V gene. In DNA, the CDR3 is TGTGCCAGCAGTTTCCCTAGGGACAGGGGTTGGGAAAAACTGTTTTTT. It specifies CASSFPRDRGWEKLFF.

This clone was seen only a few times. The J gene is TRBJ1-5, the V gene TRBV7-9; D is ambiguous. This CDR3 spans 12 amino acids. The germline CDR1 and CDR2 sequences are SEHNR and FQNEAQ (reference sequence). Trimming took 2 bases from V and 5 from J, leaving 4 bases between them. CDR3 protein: CASSLQDQPQHF. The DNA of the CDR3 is TGTGCCAGCAGCTTACAAGATCAGCCCCAGCATTTT.

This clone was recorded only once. The CDR3 reads CSVKRGHEQYF. As DNA, the CDR3 is TGCAGCGTTAAGCGGGGCCACGAGCAGTACTTC. V usage is TRBV29-1 and J usage is TRBJ2-7; 7 bases agree with TRBD2. V lost 5 bases to trimming and J lost 5 bases; unmatched junction nucleotides: 3. The germline CDR1 and CDR2 sequences are SQVTM and ANQGSEA. The CDR3 has 11 residues.

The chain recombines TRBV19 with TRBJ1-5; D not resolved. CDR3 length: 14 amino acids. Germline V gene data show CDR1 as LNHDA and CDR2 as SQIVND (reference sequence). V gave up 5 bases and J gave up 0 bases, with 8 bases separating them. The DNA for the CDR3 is TGTGCCAGTAGTCACCCTTATAGCAATCAGCCCCAGCATTTT. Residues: CASSHPYSNQPQHF.

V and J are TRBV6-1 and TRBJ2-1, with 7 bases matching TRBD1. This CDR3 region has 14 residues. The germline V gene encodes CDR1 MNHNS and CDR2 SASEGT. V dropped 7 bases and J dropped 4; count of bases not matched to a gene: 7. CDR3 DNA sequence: TGTGCCAGCACCAAGGGACAGATATACAATGAGCAGTTCTTC. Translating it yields CASTKGQIYNEQFF.

CDR3 residues: CASSLGPAGGPPRANVLTF. CDR3 nucleotide sequence: TGTGCCAGCAGCTTAGGTCCAGCGGGAGGGCCTCCTCGGGCCAACGTCCTGACTTTC. The chain combines TRBV13 with TRBJ2-6; 10 bases line up with TRBD2. Unmatched junction bases numbered 10, after V lost 0 bases and J lost 5 bases. Looked up from germline, CDR1 is PRHDT and CDR2 is FYEKMQ (reference sequence). The CDR3 is 19 amino acids.

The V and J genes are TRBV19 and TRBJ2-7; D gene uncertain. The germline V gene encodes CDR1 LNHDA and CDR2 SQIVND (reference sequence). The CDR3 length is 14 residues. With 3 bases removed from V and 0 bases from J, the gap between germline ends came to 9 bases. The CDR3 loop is CASSMGGSSYEQYF. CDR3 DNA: TGTGCCAGTAGTATGGGTGGCAGCTCCTACGAGCAGTACTTC.

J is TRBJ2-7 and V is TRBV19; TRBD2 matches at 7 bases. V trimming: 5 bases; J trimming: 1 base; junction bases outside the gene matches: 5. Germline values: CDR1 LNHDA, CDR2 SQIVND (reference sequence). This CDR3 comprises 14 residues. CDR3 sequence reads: CASSPLATSYEQYF. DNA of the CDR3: TGTGCCAGTAGTCCACTAGCGACATCCTACGAGCAGTACTTC.

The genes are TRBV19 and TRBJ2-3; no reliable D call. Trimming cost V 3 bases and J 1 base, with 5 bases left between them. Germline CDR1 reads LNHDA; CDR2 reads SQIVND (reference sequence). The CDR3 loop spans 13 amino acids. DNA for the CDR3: TGTGCCAGTAGTATTACGGGCACAGATACGCAGTATTTT. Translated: CASSITGTDTQYF.

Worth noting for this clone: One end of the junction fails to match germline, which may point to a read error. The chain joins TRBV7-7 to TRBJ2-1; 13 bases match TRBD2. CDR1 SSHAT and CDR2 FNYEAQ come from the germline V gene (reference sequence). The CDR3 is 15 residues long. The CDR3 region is CASSQGLAGPNEQFF. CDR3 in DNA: TGTGCTAGCAGCCAGGGACTAGCGGGGCCCAATGAGCAGTTCTTC.

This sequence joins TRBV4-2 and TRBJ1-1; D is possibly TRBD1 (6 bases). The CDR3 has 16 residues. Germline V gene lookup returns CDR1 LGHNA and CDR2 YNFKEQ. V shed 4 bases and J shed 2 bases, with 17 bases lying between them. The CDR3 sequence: CASSRLIGGDNTEAFF. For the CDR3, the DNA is TGTGCCAGCAGCCGACTAATAGGGGGGGATAACACTGAAGCTTTCTTT.

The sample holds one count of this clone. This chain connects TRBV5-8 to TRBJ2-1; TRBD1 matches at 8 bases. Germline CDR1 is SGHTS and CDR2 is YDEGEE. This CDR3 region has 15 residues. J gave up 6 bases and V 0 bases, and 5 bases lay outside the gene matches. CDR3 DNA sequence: TGTGCCAGCAGCTTGGGCGACAGGGGTGGCAATGAGCAGTTCTTC. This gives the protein CASSLGDRGGNEQFF.

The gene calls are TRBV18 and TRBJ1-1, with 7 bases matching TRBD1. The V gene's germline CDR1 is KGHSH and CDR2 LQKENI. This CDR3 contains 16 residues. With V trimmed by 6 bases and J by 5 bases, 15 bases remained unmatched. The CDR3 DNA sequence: TGTGCCAGCTCGGAACCCTCGGAGGGGGCGTTGACTGAAGCTTTCTTT. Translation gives CASSEPSEGALTEAFF.

In DNA form, the CDR3 reads TGTGCCACCTCAGGTGGAGCCCTTCAGCCCCAGCATTTT. It yields the protein CATSGGALQPQHF. The chain is built from TRBV6-1 and TRBJ1-5; D is unresolved. Trimming cost V 10 bases and J 6 bases, with 16 bases left between them. Germline CDR1 reads MNHNS; CDR2 reads SASEGT. The CDR3 runs to 13 residues.